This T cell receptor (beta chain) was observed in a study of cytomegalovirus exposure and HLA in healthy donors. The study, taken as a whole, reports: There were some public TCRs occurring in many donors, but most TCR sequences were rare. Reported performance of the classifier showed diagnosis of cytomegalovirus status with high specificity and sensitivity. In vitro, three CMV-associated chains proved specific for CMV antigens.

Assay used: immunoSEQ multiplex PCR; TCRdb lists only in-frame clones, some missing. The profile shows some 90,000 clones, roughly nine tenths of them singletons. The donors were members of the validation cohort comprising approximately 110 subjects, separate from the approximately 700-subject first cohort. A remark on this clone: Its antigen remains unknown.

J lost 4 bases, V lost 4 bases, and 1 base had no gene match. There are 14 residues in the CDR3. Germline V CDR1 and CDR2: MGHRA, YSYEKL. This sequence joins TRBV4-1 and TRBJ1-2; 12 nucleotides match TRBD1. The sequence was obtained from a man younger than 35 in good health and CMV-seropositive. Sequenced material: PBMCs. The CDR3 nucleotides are TGCGCCAGCAGCCCGGGACAGGGGGCCTATGGCTACACCTTC. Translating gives CASSPGQGAYGYTF.